A selection of T cell receptor beta chains follows, all from one sample in a study of response to subunit inactivated influenza vaccine. TCRdb recomputed calls from the RT-PCR reads with MiXCR, one row per CDR3 protein. Among approximately 250,000 distinct CDR3 sequences, about 12% were seen once, and the ten largest hold about 8%. Specimen: non-naive T cells sorted from PBMCs, collected around 14 days before vaccination. The receptors here all came from a man between 45 and 60 years old who received an inactivated influenza vaccine. Each CDR3 is given with its conserved first and last residue. Each record gives: CDR3 protein, CDR3 DNA, CDR3 length, clone size, D gene, V gene, J gene. The D gene is left open where the match is weak. Only some rows state a clone size, as once, few, many or a class for expanded clones.

cdr3_aa: CASSQLQSYGYTF
cdr3_nt: TGCGCCAGCAGCCAATTACAGTCCTATGGCTACACCTTC
cdr3_length: 13
clone_size: few
d_call: -
v_call: TRBV4-3
j_call: TRBJ1-2

cdr3_aa: CASSLDWRNTIYF
cdr3_nt: TGCGCCAGCAGCTTGGATTGGAGAAACACCATATATTTT
cdr3_length: 13
clone_size: many
d_call: -
v_call: TRBV5-1
j_call: TRBJ1-3

cdr3_aa: CASSLGDGSTDTQCF
cdr3_nt: TGTGCCAGCAGTTTAGGAGACGGGAGCACAGATACGCAGTGTTTT
cdr3_length: 15
clone_size: -
d_call: -
v_call: TRBV12-3/TRBV12-4
j_call: TRBJ2-3

cdr3_aa: CASSSIYLDREKNYGYTF
cdr3_nt: TGTGCCAGCAGCTCAATATACCTCGACAGGGAAAAAAACTATGGCTACACCTTC
cdr3_length: 18
clone_size: -
d_call: TRBD1
v_call: TRBV11-1
j_call: TRBJ1-2

cdr3_aa: CASRSGTGAKNTEAFF
cdr3_nt: TGTGCCAGCAGATCCGGGACAGGGGCGAAGAACACTGAAGCTTTCTTT
cdr3_length: 16
clone_size: -
d_call: TRBD1
v_call: TRBV12-3/TRBV12-4
j_call: TRBJ1-1

cdr3_aa: CASSQDPLVVNGYTF
cdr3_nt: TGTGCCAGCAGCCAAGACCCCTTGGTGGTAAACGGCTACACCTTC
cdr3_length: 15
clone_size: few
d_call: -
v_call: TRBV4-2
j_call: TRBJ1-2

cdr3_aa: CSASGQGARNTEAFF
cdr3_nt: TGCAGTGCTAGCGGACAGGGGGCGCGGAACACTGAAGCTTTCTTT
cdr3_length: 15
clone_size: -
d_call: TRBD1
v_call: TRBV20-1
j_call: TRBJ1-1

cdr3_aa: CATSRVGRSEKLFF
cdr3_nt: TGTGCCACCAGCAGAGTTGGCAGGAGTGAAAAACTGTTTTTT
cdr3_length: 14
clone_size: many
d_call: -
v_call: TRBV15
j_call: TRBJ1-4

cdr3_aa: CASSLEIPGYTF
cdr3_nt: TGTGCCAGCAGCTTAGAAATACCCGGCTACACCTTC
cdr3_length: 12
clone_size: -
d_call: -
v_call: TRBV7-2
j_call: TRBJ1-2

cdr3_aa: CASSQVLRGLANTGELFF
cdr3_nt: TGTGCCAGCAGCCAAGTCCTCAGGGGGCTCGCGAACACCGGGGAGCTGTTTTTT
cdr3_length: 18
clone_size: many
d_call: TRBD1
v_call: TRBV4-2
j_call: TRBJ2-2

cdr3_aa: CASSVGQMLELFF
cdr3_nt: TGTGCCAGCAGTGTCGGGCAGATGTTGGAACTGTTTTTT
cdr3_length: 13
clone_size: few
d_call: -
v_call: TRBV2
j_call: TRBJ1-4

cdr3_aa: CSASQGLGEKLFF
cdr3_nt: TGCAGTGCTAGCCAGGGGTTGGGCGAAAAACTGTTTTTT
cdr3_length: 13
clone_size: few
d_call: -
v_call: TRBV20-1
j_call: TRBJ1-4